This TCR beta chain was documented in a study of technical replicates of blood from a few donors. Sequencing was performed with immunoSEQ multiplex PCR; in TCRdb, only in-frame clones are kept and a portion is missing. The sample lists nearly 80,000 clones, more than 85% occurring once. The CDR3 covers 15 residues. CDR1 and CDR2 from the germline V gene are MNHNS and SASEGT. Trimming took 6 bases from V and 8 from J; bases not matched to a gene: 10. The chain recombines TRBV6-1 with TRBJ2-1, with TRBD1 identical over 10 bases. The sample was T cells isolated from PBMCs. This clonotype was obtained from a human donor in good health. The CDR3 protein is CASSDMDRGRDEQFF. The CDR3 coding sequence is TGTGCCAGCAGCGATATGGACAGGGGGAGAGATGAGCAGTTCTTC.